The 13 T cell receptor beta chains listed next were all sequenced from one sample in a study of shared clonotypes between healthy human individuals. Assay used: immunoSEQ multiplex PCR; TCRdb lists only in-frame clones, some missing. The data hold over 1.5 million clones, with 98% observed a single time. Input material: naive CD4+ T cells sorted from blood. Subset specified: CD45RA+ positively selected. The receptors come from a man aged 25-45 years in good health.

The CDR3 bases are TGTGCCACTCGAGGCGATAGGGTTGAGCAGTTCTTC. It specifies CATRGDRVEQFF. The chain joins TRBV19 to TRBJ2-1; no clear D gene. The germline gives CDR1 LNHDA, CDR2 SQIVND (reference sequence). There are 12 residues in the CDR3. V lost 10 bases and J 9 bases, leaving 16 bases between the germline ends.

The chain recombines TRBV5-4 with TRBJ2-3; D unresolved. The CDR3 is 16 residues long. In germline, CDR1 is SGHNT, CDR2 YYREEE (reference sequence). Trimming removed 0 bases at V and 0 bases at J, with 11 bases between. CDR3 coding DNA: TGTGCCAGCAGCTTGGACCAGCCACTGAGCACAGATACGCAGTATTTT. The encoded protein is CASSLDQPLSTDTQYF.

This chain's CDR3 is CASSAHRDKESEKLFF. In nucleotides, the CDR3 is TGTGCCAGCAGCGCGCACCGGGACAAGGAGAGTGAAAAACTGTTTTTT. V usage is TRBV7-8 and J usage is TRBJ1-4, with TRBD1 as a possible D gene (6 bases). V gave up 5 bases and J gave up 7 bases, with 20 bases separating them. The CDR3 is 16 residues long. Germline V gives CDR1 SGHVS, CDR2 FQNEAQ.

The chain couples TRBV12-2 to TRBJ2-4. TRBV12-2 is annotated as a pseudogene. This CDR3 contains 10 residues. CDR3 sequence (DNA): TGTGCAAGTCGCTTAGGCATTCAGTACTTC. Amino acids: CASRLGIQYF.

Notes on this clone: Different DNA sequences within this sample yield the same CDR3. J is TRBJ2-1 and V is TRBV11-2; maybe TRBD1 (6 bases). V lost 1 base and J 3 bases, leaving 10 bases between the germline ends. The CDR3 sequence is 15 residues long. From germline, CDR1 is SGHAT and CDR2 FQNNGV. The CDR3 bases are TGTGCCAGCAGCTTAGGCCTAGGGGGCTACAATGAGCAGTTCTTC. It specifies CASSLGLGGYNEQFF.

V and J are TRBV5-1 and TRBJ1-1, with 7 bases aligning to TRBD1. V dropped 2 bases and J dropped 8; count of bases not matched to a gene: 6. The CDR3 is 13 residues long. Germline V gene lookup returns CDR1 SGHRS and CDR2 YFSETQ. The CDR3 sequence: CASSLRQGNEAFF. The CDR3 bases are TGCGCCAGCAGCTTAAGACAGGGTAACGAAGCTTTCTTT.

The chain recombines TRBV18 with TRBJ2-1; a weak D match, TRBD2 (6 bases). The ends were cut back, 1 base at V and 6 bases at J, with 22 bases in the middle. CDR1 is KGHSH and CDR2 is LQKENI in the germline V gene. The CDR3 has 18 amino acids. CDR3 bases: TGTGCCAGCTCACCACTCGGGACGGGAGCAAATCGGGGCAATGAGCAGTTCTTC. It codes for CASSPLGTGANRGNEQFF.

CDR3 in amino acids: CASSILPGNEQYF. The CDR3 DNA sequence: TGTGCCAGTAGTATACTCCCAGGGAACGAGCAGTACTTC. The V call is TRBV19, the J call TRBJ2-7; the D gene is possibly TRBD1 (5 bases). Per the germline V gene, CDR1 is LNHDA and CDR2 is SQIVND (reference sequence). The CDR3 extends over 13 amino acids. Trimming cost V 2 bases and J 5 bases, with 10 bases left between them.

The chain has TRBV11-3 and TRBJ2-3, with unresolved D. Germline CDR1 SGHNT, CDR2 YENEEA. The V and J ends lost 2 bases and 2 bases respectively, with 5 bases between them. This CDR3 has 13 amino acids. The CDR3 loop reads CASSLMATDTQYF. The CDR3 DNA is TGTGCCAGCAGCTTAATGGCCACAGATACGCAGTATTTT.

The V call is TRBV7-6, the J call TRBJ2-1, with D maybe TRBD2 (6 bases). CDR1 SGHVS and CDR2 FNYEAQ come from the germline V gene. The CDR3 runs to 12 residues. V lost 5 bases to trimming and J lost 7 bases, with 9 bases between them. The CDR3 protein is CASSPGGNEQFF. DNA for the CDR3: TGTGCCAGCAGCCCCGGGGGTAATGAGCAGTTCTTC.

The CDR3 DNA reads TGTGCCACCAGCAGAAAGACAGGGGATCAAGAGACCCAGTACTTC. This codes for CATSRKTGDQETQYF. The rearrangement uses TRBV15 and TRBJ2-5; 8 bases agree with TRBD1. Germline CDR1 reads LNHNV; CDR2 reads YYDKDF (reference sequence). V was pared by 2 bases and J by 2 bases, with 4 bases of the junction left unmatched. The CDR3 extends over 15 amino acids.

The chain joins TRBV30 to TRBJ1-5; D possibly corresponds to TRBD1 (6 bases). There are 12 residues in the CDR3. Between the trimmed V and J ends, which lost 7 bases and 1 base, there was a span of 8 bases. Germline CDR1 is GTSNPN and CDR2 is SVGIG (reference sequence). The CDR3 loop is CAFQGSNQPQHF. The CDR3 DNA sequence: TGTGCCTTTCAGGGGAGCAATCAGCCCCAGCATTTT.

CDR3 nucleotides: TGTGCCAGCAGCTCCACTAGCGGTGTCACCGGGGAGCTGTTTTTT. This gives the protein CASSSTSGVTGELFF. This sequence joins TRBV6-4 and TRBJ2-2; TRBD2 matches 8 bases. Germline trimming cut 6 bases from V and 4 bases from J; bases unmatched to any gene: 7. This CDR3 has 15 amino acids. In germline, CDR1 is MRHNA, CDR2 SNTAGT.